This is a list of T cell receptor beta chains from one sample in a study of blood T cell repertoires in COVID-19. The protocol was immunoSEQ multiplex PCR, while the TCRdb copy is restricted to in-frame clones and leaves out a portion. This sample yields about 180,000 clones, of which under 85% are seen a single time; approximately 8% belongs to the top ten. The source material was peripheral blood. These receptors all stem from a woman aged 70-85 years with COVID-19, enrolled during active disease. Each CDR3 is given with its conserved first and last residue. The order of the fields is J gene, V gene, D gene, clone size, CDR3 protein, CDR3 DNA. The D gene is left open where the match is weak. Where a row states a size, it is once, few, many or the class of an expanded clone; other rows omit it.

>TRBJ2-2|TRBV10-3|NA|NA
CAISEQETGELFF
TGTGCCATCAGTGAACAGGAAACCGGGGAGCTGTTTTTT
>TRBJ2-5|TRBV7-3|TRBD2|NA
CASSILAEETQYF
TGTGCCAGCAGCATTCTAGCGGAAGAGACCCAGTACTTC
>TRBJ1-1|TRBV14|NA|NA
CASSQDRRKAAFF
TGTGCCAGCAGCCAAGATCGCCGTAAAGCAGCTTTCTTT
>TRBJ1-1|TRBV3-1/TRBV3-2|NA|NA
CASSQRGGLDTEAFF
TGTGCCAGCAGCCAACGGGGTGGGTTGGACACTGAAGCTTTCTTT
>TRBJ1-1|TRBV4-2|NA|NA
CASSQDPRGVNTEAFF
TGTGCCAGCAGCCAAGACCCCCGGGGTGTTAACACTGAAGCTTTCTTT
>TRBJ1-1|TRBV27|TRBD1|NA
CASREGGTGSTEAFF
TGTGCCAGCCGAGAAGGGGGCACCGGGAGCACTGAAGCTTTCTTT
>TRBJ2-1|TRBV28|TRBD2|once
CASSLRGGRAYNEQFF
TGTGCCAGCAGTTTAAGGGGCGGGAGGGCCTACAATGAGCAGTTCTTC
>TRBJ2-3|TRBV2|NA|NA
CASSLSRSTDTQYF
TGTGCCAGCAGTCTTAGCCGGAGCACAGATACGCAGTATTTT
>TRBJ2-7|TRBV6-6|NA|once
CASSPTGTLAYEQYF
TGTGCCAGCAGTCCTACCGGGACTCTTGCCTACGAGCAGTACTTC
>TRBJ2-3|TRBV7-6|NA|NA
CASSLASSSTDTQYF
TGTGCCAGCAGCTTAGCGTCTAGTAGCACAGATACGCAGTATTTT